A single sample gave rise to the 31 T cell receptor beta chains below, sequenced in a study of cytomegalovirus exposure and HLA in healthy donors (TCRdb year 2017). The receptor library was made with the immunoSEQ multiplex PCR assay. The multiplex PCR relied on a mix of 60 forward primers for TCR Vbeta segments and 13 reverse primers for TCR Jbeta segments. This immuneACCESS table, as held by TCRdb, lists in-frame sequences with V and J called but not all clones. Of the missing ones, under half trace to an unresolved V gene in checked studies; the others have no known cause. For this sample, the table gives 150,000 or so clones. The ten largest clones take up 2% to 2.5% of the sample. Specimen: PBMCs. Source of these receptors: a woman younger than 35 in good health and CMV-seronegative.

Concerning this clone: Other DNA variants within this sample encode the same CDR3. The rearrangement joins TRBV6-5 to TRBJ2-7; 9 bases fit TRBD2. With V trimmed by 0 bases and J by 3 bases, 3 bases remained unmatched. Germline CDR1 and CDR2: MNHEY and SVGAGI. The CDR3 consists of 15 residues. The CDR3 DNA follows: TGTGCCAGCAGTTACTCTAGCGGGAGTAGCTACGAGCAGTACTTC. This encodes CASSYSSGSSYEQYF.

The chain couples TRBV5-6 to TRBJ1-3; no clear D gene. The V end lost 2 bases, the J end lost 5 bases, and 8 bases lay between the germline ends. Germline V gives CDR1 SGHDT, CDR2 YYEEEE. This CDR3 is built from 13 residues. The CDR3 is CASSFRRRNTIYF. The CDR3 DNA reads as TGTGCCAGCAGCTTTAGGCGGAGAAACACCATATATTTT. The entire variable domain, with the rest obtained from reference TRBV5-6 and TRBJ1-3, is as follows: DAGVTQSPTHLIKTRGQQVTLRCSPKSGHDTVSWYQQALGQGPQFIFQYYEEEERQRGNFPDRFSGHQFPNYSSELNVNALLLGDSALYLCASSFRRRNTIYFGEGSWLTVV.

The chain carries TRBV11-3 and TRBJ2-1; 7 nucleotides match TRBD2. This CDR3 is built from 16 residues. V shed 5 bases and J 3 bases; nucleotides not matched to a gene: 10. From germline, CDR1 is SGHNT and CDR2 YENEEA. CDR3 sequence reads: CASSLGAGALYNEQFF. DNA of the CDR3: TGTGCCAGCAGCCTTGGGGCGGGAGCCCTCTACAATGAGCAGTTCTTC. The variable domain in full, with the rest retrieved from reference TRBV11-3 and TRBJ2-1, is EAGVVQSPRYKIIEKKQPVAFWCNPISGHNTLYWYLQNLGQGPELLIRYENEEAVDDSQLPKDRFSAERLKGVDSTLKIQPAELGDSAVYLCASSLGAGALYNEQFFGPGTRLTVL.

The chain carries TRBV6-4 and TRBJ2-1; TRBD2 matches at 8 bases. The junction had 4 bases not matched to a gene; V was cut back by 5 bases and J by 7 bases. There are 13 residues in the CDR3. Germline CDR1 and CDR2: MRHNA and SNTAGT. The CDR3 protein is CASSSGGGNEQFF. CDR3 sequence (DNA): TGTGCCAGCAGTTCCGGGGGGGGGAATGAGCAGTTCTTC.

The chain couples TRBV29-1 to TRBJ1-2; TRBD1 is a possible D gene (6 bases). Trimming took off 4 bases at V and 5 bases at J, with 14 bases between the two ends. Germline CDR1 is SQVTM and CDR2 is ANQGSEA. CDR3 size: 13 residues. This CDR3 is CSVAPQGWYGYTF. The CDR3 DNA reads TGCAGCGTTGCTCCACAGGGCTGGTATGGCTACACCTTC.

This chain links TRBV6-1 with TRBJ2-5, with D maybe TRBD1 (6 bases). CDR3 size: 14 residues. The germline V gene encodes CDR1 MNHNS and CDR2 SASEGT. Trimming shortened V by 6 bases and J by 3 bases, and 14 bases separated the two germline ends. In DNA, the CDR3 is TGTGCCAGCAGGACGGACAGTCTGGAAGAGACCCAGTACTTC. It is translated as CASRTDSLEETQYF.

The chain employs TRBV6-5 and TRBJ1-5, with D possibly TRBD1 on 5 matching bases. Trimming left V 6 bases short and J 3 bases short, with 9 bases between. Germline CDR1 reads MNHEY; CDR2 reads SVGAGI. The CDR3 totals 13 residues. The CDR3 DNA follows: TGTGCCAGCAGCCGCAGGGACAATCAGCCCCAGCATTTT. Amino acid sequence: CASSRRDNQPQHF.

The genes are TRBV6-6 and TRBJ2-1, with D uncertain. This CDR3 contains 12 residues. Germline-derived CDR1 and CDR2 are MNHNY and SVGAGI (reference sequence). Between the trimmed V and J ends, which lost 4 bases and 6 bases, there was a span of 7 bases. CDR3 nucleotide sequence: TGTGCCAGCAGTTTGAGTAGCAATGAGCAGTTCTTC. Translation: CASSLSSNEQFF.

The chain recombines TRBV18 with TRBJ1-2, with D uncertain. CDR1 is KGHSH, CDR2 LQKENI, per germline. The CDR3 runs 17 residues. The germline V and J ends were trimmed by 3 bases and 4 bases, with 21 bases remaining between them. In DNA form, the CDR3 reads TGTGCCAGCTCACCCCTAATGACCGCCACGGGGTTCTATGGCTACACCTTC. Its translation: CASSPLMTATGFYGYTF.

The chain joins TRBV19 to TRBJ2-1, with 8 bases aligning to TRBD2. Germline-derived CDR1 and CDR2 are LNHDA and SQIVND (reference sequence). The CDR3 is made up of 15 amino acids. Unmatched junction bases numbered 9, after V lost 4 bases and J lost 7 bases. The CDR3 sequence: CASSRPGLVGNEQFF. The CDR3 DNA is TGTGCCAGTAGTAGACCGGGACTAGTCGGTAATGAGCAGTTCTTC.

This chain joins TRBV9 and TRBJ2-1, with 8 bases identical to TRBD2. The J segment lost 8 bases and the V segment lost 0 bases, leaving 7 bases of the junction unmatched. The germline V gene has CDR1 SGDLS and CDR2 YYNGEE. The CDR3 has 15 residues. CDR3 coding DNA: TGTGCCAGCAGCGTAGTGACGGGAGGGGTCGATGAGCAGTTCTTC. The encoded protein is CASSVVTGGVDEQFF.

The chain links TRBV7-9 to TRBJ1-4; D might be TRBD1 (6 bases). Per germline, CDR1 SEHNR and CDR2 FQNEAQ (reference sequence). V lost 4 bases and J 4 bases, leaving 16 bases between the germline ends. The CDR3 sequence is 16 residues long. As DNA, the CDR3 is TGTGCCAGCAGCTATAACCAGGGGCTCCTTAATGAAAAACTGTTTTTT. It translates to CASSYNQGLLNEKLFF.

The CDR3 coding sequence is TGTGCCAGCAGCCAAACTACAGGGGACCAAGAGACCCAGTACTTC. Its protein is CASSQTTGDQETQYF. This chain joins TRBV7-9 and TRBJ2-5; TRBD1 agrees at 7 bases. This CDR3 is built from 15 residues. Losses at the gene ends were 5 bases for V and 0 bases for J; bases not matched to a gene: 6. Germline V lookup: CDR1 SEHNR, CDR2 FQNEAQ (reference sequence).

A word on this clone: Lacking the conserved final phenylalanine or tryptophan, this CDR3 likely reflects a read error. It is unclear where the CDR3 begins or ends on the DNA, so no DNA is shown, and the CDR3 is as TCRdb lists it. V is TRBV1 and J is TRBJ2-4; TRBD1, the table's D call, lacks a check against the DNA. TRBV1 is designated a pseudogene. The CDR3 is 12 residues long, ends included. The CDR3 protein is CTSSQVSCLQAV.

The chain joins TRBV19 to TRBJ1-5, with TRBD1 as a possible D gene (5 bases). V shed 3 bases and J shed 8 bases, with 14 bases lying between them. The V gene's germline CDR1 is LNHDA and CDR2 SQIVND (reference sequence). The CDR3 runs to 14 residues. CDR3: CASSINGGMEPQHF. Written as DNA, the CDR3 is TGTGCCAGTAGTATCAATGGGGGGATGGAGCCCCAGCATTTT.

The V gene is TRBV4-1, the J gene TRBJ2-7; 8 bases align to TRBD2. CDR3 size: 16 residues. V gave up 0 bases and J gave up 5 bases; unmatched junction bases: 9. Per the germline V gene, CDR1 is MGHRA and CDR2 is YSYEKL. The CDR3 DNA is TGCGCCAGCAGCCAAGAAGAGGCCCGGGGGGGGGACGAGCAGTACTTC. As protein: CASSQEEARGGDEQYF.

The V gene is TRBV5-1, the J gene TRBJ2-7, with D possibly matching TRBD1 (6 bases). Trimming stripped 3 bases from V and 2 bases from J, with 12 bases between. The germline CDR1 and CDR2 sequences are SGHRS and YFSETQ. This CDR3 contains 14 residues. Written as DNA, the CDR3 is TGCGCCAGCAGCTCGGAAGGGGGTACCTACGAGCAGTACTTC. It translates to CASSSEGGTYEQYF.

With respect to this clone: The germline gene is not matched at one end of the junction; a read error may be the cause. The rearrangement uses TRBV2 and TRBJ2-5; 7 bases are shared with TRBD1. The CDR3 has 15 residues. Germline V gives CDR1 SNHLY, CDR2 FYNNEI. CDR3 sequence: CASNEQGPRQETQYF. CDR3 in DNA: TGTGCCAGCAATGAACAGGGGCCGAGACAAGAGACCCAGTACTTC.

The chain joins TRBV11-2 to TRBJ2-7, with D perhaps matching TRBD2 (5 bases). Germline loops: CDR1 SGHAT, CDR2 FQNNGV. The CDR3 is 12 residues long. Trimming took 3 bases from V and 6 from J, leaving 9 bases between them. CDR3 region: CASSLLSGEQYF. The DNA for the CDR3 is TGTGCCAGCAGCTTGCTCAGCGGCGAGCAGTACTTC.

The chain couples TRBV9 to TRBJ2-3, with D tentatively TRBD1 (6 bases). The CDR3 spans 19 residues. In germline, CDR1 is SGDLS, CDR2 YYNGEE. The V and J ends lost 4 bases and 0 bases respectively, with 24 bases between them. The CDR3 DNA is TGTGCCAGCAGCCCCACATTAACTCGCTACAGGGCTAGCACAGATACGCAGTATTTT. This translates into CASSPTLTRYRASTDTQYF.

The chain is built from TRBV7-2 and TRBJ1-1, with TRBD1 as a possible D gene (6 bases). The CDR3 is 14 amino acids. The V and J ends lost 4 bases and 2 bases respectively, with 11 bases between them. Germline values: CDR1 SGHTA, CDR2 FQGNSA. CDR3 bases: TGTGCCAGCAGCTACCGGACAGCAAACACTGAAGCTTTCTTT. This gives the protein CASSYRTANTEAFF. The full variable domain, its missing parts supplied by reference TRBV7-2 and TRBJ1-1, is GAGVSQSPSNKVTEKGKDVELRCDPISGHTALYWYRQSLGQGLEFLIYFQGNSAPDKSGLPSDRFSAERTGGSVSTLTIQRTQQEDSAVYLCASSYRTANTEAFFGQGTRLTVV.

V and J are TRBV9 and TRBJ1-4, with 10 bases identical to TRBD1. This CDR3 comprises 14 residues. Trimming cost V 3 bases and J 8 bases; bases outside gene matches: 4. Germline V gives CDR1 SGDLS, CDR2 YYNGEE. As DNA, the CDR3 is TGTGCCAGCAGCGGACAGGGGGCAGGGGAAAAACTGTTTTTT. This sequence encodes CASSGQGAGEKLFF.

The chain recombines TRBV30 with TRBJ2-1; no reliable D call. The germline CDR1 and CDR2 sequences are GTSNPN and SVGIG (reference sequence). The CDR3 is 11 residues long. V was pared by 0 bases and J by 10 bases, with 7 bases between. CDR3 DNA sequence: TGTGCCTGGAGTGTAGCCTCAGAGCAGTTCTTC. Amino acids: CAWSVASEQFF.

The gene calls are TRBV6-5 and TRBJ1-1, with D perhaps matching TRBD1 (5 bases). Germline V lookup: CDR1 MNHEY, CDR2 SVGAGI. Trimming stripped 4 bases from V and 3 bases from J, with 12 bases between. The CDR3 totals 14 residues. Here the CDR3 reads CASSLRAGDTEAFF. In nucleotides, the CDR3 is TGTGCCAGCAGTTTGCGGGCGGGGGACACTGAAGCTTTCTTT.

In the case of this clone: A read error may produce the germline difference seen at one junction end. The chain is built from TRBV19 and TRBJ1-1; a weak D match, TRBD1 (5 bases). Germline V gene sequence: CDR1 LNHDA, CDR2 SQIVND (reference sequence). The CDR3 spans 16 residues. Here the CDR3 reads CTSRKGEGQLNTEAFF. Written as DNA, the CDR3 is TGTACCAGTCGAAAAGGGGAAGGGCAACTGAACACTGAAGCTTTCTTT.

J is TRBJ2-2 and V is TRBV6-5; TRBD2 matches at 8 bases. The CDR3 length is 16 residues. Germline CDR1 reads MNHEY; CDR2 reads SVGAGI. Trimming cost V 0 bases and J 2 bases; bases outside gene matches: 2. The CDR3 coding sequence is TGTGCCAGCAGTTACTCGATAGCGGGAAACACCGGGGAGCTGTTTTTT. It encodes CASSYSIAGNTGELFF.

This chain uses TRBV6-1 with TRBJ1-5, with 10 nucleotides matching TRBD1. Unmatched junction bases numbered 20, after V lost 4 bases and J lost 11 bases. The CDR3 totals 18 residues. The germline V gene encodes CDR1 MNHNS and CDR2 SASEGT. CDR3 nucleotides: TGTGCCAGCAGTGTTTTTCAGTCCGGGACAGGGGCTAATCCATCCCAGCATTTT. It specifies CASSVFQSGTGANPSQHF.

The chain couples TRBV6-5 to TRBJ1-2; weak D call: TRBD1 (5 bases). Trimming stripped 2 bases from V and 4 bases from J, with 14 bases between. The CDR3 spans 15 residues. Germline CDR1 MNHEY, CDR2 SVGAGI. For the CDR3, the DNA is TGTGCCAGCAGTTACGGCGGGACTGACTTCTATGGCTACACCTTC. Translating it yields CASSYGGTDFYGYTF.

The gene calls are TRBV23-1 and TRBJ1-1; no clear D gene. Being an ORF, TRBV23-1 has a function that is uncertain. The CDR3 has 13 amino acids. With 3 bases removed from V and 2 bases from J, the gap between germline ends came to 7 bases. The DNA for the CDR3 is TGCGCCAGCAGTCAGCCGGGAAACACTGAAGCTTTCTTT. This translates into CASSQPGNTEAFF.

The chain couples TRBV27 to TRBJ2-1; 7 bases are shared with TRBD2. This CDR3 has 15 residues. The germline V gene encodes CDR1 MNHEY and CDR2 SMNVEV (reference sequence). V shed 7 bases, J shed 0 bases, and the junction held 6 bases outside the gene matches. CDR3 protein: CASMGGISSYNEQFF. CDR3 coding DNA: TGTGCCAGCATGGGAGGGATTTCCTCCTACAATGAGCAGTTCTTC.

The chain uses TRBV15 and TRBJ2-3; TRBD2 agrees at 8 bases. The trim removed 6 bases at V and 6 bases at J, leaving 8 bases unmatched. Germline V gives CDR1 LNHNV, CDR2 YYDKDF (reference sequence). This CDR3 is 14 amino acids long. The DNA for the CDR3 is TGTGCCACCAGAAGCGGGAGCGTGGGGGATACGCAGTATTTT. This gives the protein CATRSGSVGDTQYF.